The table lists the clone carrying this T cell receptor beta chain with a count of one. This CDR3 is built from 18 residues. V gave up 2 bases and J gave up 5 bases, with 24 bases separating them. The germline gives CDR1 MNHEY, CDR2 SVGEGT. Time point indicated: longitudinal time-point 3. Unsorted libraries were prepared from 2 million PBMCs held at -80 C. MiXCR, applied by TCRdb to the 5' RACE reads, yields one record per CDR3 protein. The sample yields about 50,000 distinct CDR3 sequences, roughly 8.3% seen once. These data are taken from a study of neurological immune-mediated disorders. The TCR was taken from a woman in her forties in good health. Sample: PBMCs. V is TRBV6-2 or TRBV6-3 and J is TRBJ1-1, with TRBD1 as a possible D gene (6 bases). CDR3 nucleotide sequence: TGTGCCAGCAGTTACCGTCAGCCGGGACACCCTACTGGGACTGAAGCTTTCTTT. This encodes CASSYRQPGHPTGTEAFF.